This T cell receptor beta chain was sequenced for a study of T cell changes during pregnancy in multiple sclerosis. Sequenced by immunoSEQ multiplex PCR; TCRdb stores in-frame clones only, minus some. Here the sample spans tens of thousands of clones, around nine tenths being singletons. The CDR3 spans 17 residues. From germline, CDR1 is SGHVS and CDR2 FQNEAQ. The V end lost 0 bases, the J end lost 7 bases, and 19 bases lay between the germline ends. The genes are TRBV7-8 and TRBJ2-1; the D gene is possibly TRBD2 (6 bases). The sequencing used peripheral blood, collected in the third trimester of pregnancy. The receptor was isolated from a female donor in good health, enrolled as a control in a pregnancy study. CDR3: CASSLAPEGRSGNEQFF. The DNA of the CDR3 is TGTGCCAGCAGCTTAGCCCCGGAGGGACGGAGTGGGAATGAGCAGTTCTTC.